These 3 T cell receptor beta chains were all obtained from the same sample, sequenced in a study of T cell responses to AZD1222 COVID-19 vaccine. TCRdb's table, derived via immunoSEQ multiplex PCR, lists solely in-frame clones and lacks some. Of about 140,000 clones in the sample, roughly nine tenths were seen once. The source was peripheral blood, collected 28 days after the second AZD1222 dose. The receptor set was obtained from an adult who received the AZD1222 COVID-19 vaccine.

The rearrangement uses TRBV4-3 and TRBJ1-2; unclear D gene. CDR1 LGHNA and CDR2 YSLEER come from the germline V gene. The CDR3 has 16 residues. Between the trimmed V and J ends, which lost 3 bases and 0 bases, there was a span of 14 bases. CDR3 protein: CASSHVDGAANYGYTF. DNA of the CDR3: TGCGCCAGCAGCCACGTGGACGGCGCCGCTAACTATGGCTACACCTTC.

V gene TRBV5-6 combines with J gene TRBJ2-7; D might be TRBD1 (5 bases). CDR1 is SGHDT and CDR2 is YYEEEE in the germline V gene. The CDR3 contains 15 residues. Trimming took off 0 bases at V and 7 bases at J, with 17 bases between the two ends. The CDR3 sequence: CASSLDSYRPAEQYF. The CDR3, as DNA: TGTGCCAGCAGCTTGGACAGCTACAGGCCGGCGGAGCAGTACTTC.

The chain is built from TRBV11-2 and TRBJ1-2; no clear D gene. The CDR3 consists of 14 residues. V was cut by 5 bases and J by 8 bases, with 18 bases left in between. Germline lookup yields CDR1 SGHAT and CDR2 FQNNGV. The CDR3 DNA is TGTGCCAGCAGCCCCGAGGGCCGGTCGGGAGGCTACACCTTC. Protein: CASSPEGRSGGYTF.